These 24 T cell receptor beta chains originate from one sample sequenced in a study of OX40 agonist ivuxolimab in advanced cancers. Produced via immunoSEQ multiplex PCR; TCRdb's table is partial and in-frame only. In the table there are approximately 89,000 clones, more than 70% of which are singletons. Sequencing used CD4+ or CD8+ T cells sorted from blood, obtained in a trial of the OX40 agonist ivuxolimab. The receptors were sampled from an adult with an advanced solid tumor such as melanoma, head and neck, liver or kidney cancer.

V gene TRBV7-9 combines with J gene TRBJ1-4; the D is unclear. Looked up from germline, CDR1 is SEHNR and CDR2 is FQNEAQ (reference sequence). The ends were cut back, 7 bases at V and 5 bases at J, with 11 bases in the middle. The CDR3 contains 13 residues. CDR3 region: CASTSSGNEKLFF. The CDR3 DNA follows: TGTGCCAGCACCTCGAGTGGGAATGAAAAACTGTTTTTT.

The chain couples TRBV6-1 to TRBJ2-7, with D perhaps being TRBD1 or TRBD2 (5 bases each). Trimming took 6 bases from V and 8 from J, leaving 23 bases between them. The CDR3 runs to 15 residues. Germline assignment: CDR1 MNHNS and CDR2 SASEGT. CDR3 in amino acids: CASSQPGRPFFQQYF. The CDR3, as DNA: TGTGCCAGCAGCCAACCGGGACGGCCTTTCTTCCAGCAGTACTTC.

The genes are TRBV27 and TRBJ2-5; D unresolved. Germline CDR1 reads MNHEY; CDR2 reads SMNVEV (reference sequence). Trimming shortened V by 4 bases and J by 0 bases, and 9 bases separated the two germline ends. This CDR3 contains 14 residues. The CDR3 DNA is TGTGCCAGCAGTTCTCCCTGGAACCAAGAGACCCAGTACTTC. Protein product: CASSSPWNQETQYF.

This chain joins TRBV5-6 and TRBJ1-4, with 9 bases identical to TRBD1. Looked up from germline, CDR1 is SGHDT and CDR2 is YYEEEE. The CDR3 has 15 residues. After removal of 4 bases from V and 9 bases from J, the junction contained 10 bases not matched to a gene. CDR3 in amino acids: CASSGYDRGIKKLFF. The CDR3 DNA reads TGTGCCAGCAGCGGGTATGACAGGGGGATAAAAAAACTGTTTTTT. The full variable domain, rest sourced from reference TRBV5-6 and TRBJ1-4, is DAGVTQSPTHLIKTRGQQVTLRCSPKSGHDTVSWYQQALGQGPQFIFQYYEEEERQRGNFPDRFSGHQFPNYSSELNVNALLLGDSALYLCASSGYDRGIKKLFFGSGTQLSVL.

A single count supports this clone. The V call is TRBV6-5, the J call TRBJ2-3; 9 nucleotides agree with TRBD2. CDR1 is MNHEY and CDR2 is SVGAGI in the germline V gene. This CDR3 has 15 residues. V trimming: 7 bases; J trimming: 1 base; junction bases outside the gene matches: 6. The CDR3 sequence: CASNPAGGRTDTQYF. CDR3 DNA sequence: TGTGCCAGCAACCCAGCGGGGGGACGCACAGATACGCAGTATTTT.

J is TRBJ2-3 and V is TRBV4-2, with D tentatively TRBD1 (5 bases). Trimming took off 1 base at V and 2 bases at J, with 10 bases between the two ends. The germline gives CDR1 LGHNA, CDR2 YNFKEQ. This CDR3 is built from 15 residues. The CDR3 DNA follows: TGTGCCAGCAGCCAAGGGACATCCAACACAGATACGCAGTATTTT. It encodes CASSQGTSNTDTQYF.

This clone was seen a handful of times. The chain carries TRBV30 and TRBJ1-2; tentative D call: TRBD1 (6 bases). Germline V gives CDR1 GTSNPN, CDR2 SVGIG (reference sequence). Trimming left V 5 bases short and J 6 bases short, with 19 bases between. The CDR3 loop spans 14 amino acids. CDR3: CAWVRGHQRNGYTF. As DNA, the CDR3 is TGTGCCTGGGTGCGGGGACACCAACGAAATGGCTACACCTTC. Using reference TRBV30 and TRBJ1-2 for the parts outside the CDR3, the full variable domain is SQTIHQWPATLVQPVGSPLSLECTVEGTSNPNLYWYRQAAGRGLQLLFYSVGIGQISSEVPQNLSASRPQDRQFILSSKKLLLSDSGFYLCAWVRGHQRNGYTFGSGTRLTVV.

The V and J genes are TRBV29-1 and TRBJ1-1; tentative D call: TRBD1 (5 bases). The germline V gene encodes CDR1 SQVTM and CDR2 ANQGSEA. The CDR3 loop spans 12 amino acids. Trimming left V 6 bases short and J 4 bases short, with 12 bases between. The CDR3 reads CSVGREGTEAFF. The DNA for the CDR3 is TGCAGCGTCGGCAGGGAAGGCACTGAAGCTTTCTTT.

V is TRBV9 and J is TRBJ2-1, with D possibly being TRBD2 (5 bases). From germline, CDR1 is SGDLS and CDR2 YYNGEE. V was trimmed by 4 bases and J by 0 bases, leaving 14 bases between them. The CDR3 extends over 16 amino acids. The CDR3: CASSPLAGSSYNEQFF. The CDR3 DNA reads as TGTGCCAGCAGCCCACTGGCGGGTAGCTCCTACAATGAGCAGTTCTTC.

The genes are TRBV6-6 and TRBJ2-3; no reliable D call. This CDR3 is 11 amino acids long. Germline lookup yields CDR1 MNHNY and CDR2 SVGAGI (reference sequence). V lost 5 bases and J 6 bases, leaving 6 bases between the germline ends. This chain's CDR3 is CASSPVDTQYF. The CDR3 nucleotides are TGTGCCAGCAGTCCCGTTGATACGCAGTATTTT.

The chain has TRBV6-1 and TRBJ1-6, with D maybe TRBD1 (6 bases). CDR3 size: 14 residues. Trimming left V 5 bases short and J 10 bases short, with 15 bases between. The germline CDR1 and CDR2 sequences are MNHNS and SASEGT. The CDR3 DNA reads as TGTGCCAGCAGTAGGGACACGGCCCGGTCACCCCTCCACTTT. This codes for CASSRDTARSPLHF.

This clone turned up a few times. The chain links TRBV19 to TRBJ2-7, with 7 bases fitting TRBD1. With V trimmed by 3 bases and J by 3 bases, 8 bases remained unmatched. Germline V gives CDR1 LNHDA, CDR2 SQIVND (reference sequence). The CDR3 contains 15 residues. The CDR3 DNA follows: TGTGCCAGTAGTATCTCCGGGACAGCGCTCTACGAGCAGTACTTC. This gives the protein CASSISGTALYEQYF.

The rearrangement joins TRBV6-5 to TRBJ2-3, with 8 bases lining up with TRBD2. This CDR3 contains 15 residues. Trimming at V came to 2 bases and at J to 4 bases, leaving 5 bases not matched to a gene. The germline V gene has CDR1 MNHEY and CDR2 SVGAGI. CDR3 sequence reads: CASSYTNGGADTQYF. The CDR3 DNA reads as TGTGCCAGCAGTTACACTAACGGGGGGGCAGATACGCAGTATTTT.

The chain has TRBV4-1 and TRBJ1-1; TRBD1 matches 9 bases. Unmatched junction bases numbered 8, after V lost 2 bases and J lost 1 base. The CDR3 totals 17 residues. Germline CDR1 is MGHRA and CDR2 is YSYEKL. This CDR3 reads CASSQHQQGAKNTEAFF. CDR3 DNA sequence: TGCGCCAGCAGCCAACATCAACAGGGGGCGAAGAACACTGAAGCTTTCTTT.

This clone was counted a single time. The chain uses TRBV5-1 and TRBJ2-7, with TRBD2 matching over 7 bases. CDR1 and CDR2 from the germline V gene are SGHRS and YFSETQ. CDR3 size: 15 residues. Unmatched junction bases numbered 4, after V lost 1 base and J lost 0 bases. For the CDR3, the DNA is TGCGCCAGCAGCTTGCTCGGGGGGAGCTCCTACGAGCAGTACTTC. Protein: CASSLLGGSSYEQYF.

This chain links TRBV6-6 with TRBJ1-2; D ambiguous. This CDR3 has 14 residues. The germline V and J ends were trimmed by 5 bases and 6 bases, with 16 bases remaining between them. Looked up from germline, CDR1 is MNHNY and CDR2 is SVGAGI (reference sequence). Here the CDR3 reads CASSRLMGENGYTF. The CDR3 DNA reads TGTGCCAGCAGTCGCCTCATGGGTGAAAATGGCTACACCTTC.

CDR3 sequence (DNA): TGTGCCTGGAGTTCAGGACAGGGTTTAGATACGCAGTATTTT. It codes for CAWSSGQGLDTQYF. The gene calls are TRBV30 and TRBJ2-3; TRBD1 aligns across 8 bases. CDR3 length: 14 amino acids. In germline, CDR1 is GTSNPN, CDR2 SVGIG (reference sequence). After removal of 2 bases from V and 5 bases from J, the junction contained 6 bases not matched to a gene.

The chain is built from TRBV14 and TRBJ2-5, with 7 bases aligning to TRBD2. With V trimmed by 1 base and J by 7 bases, 6 bases remained unmatched. CDR1 and CDR2 from the germline V gene are SGHDN and FVKESK. The CDR3 extends over 14 amino acids. In DNA form, the CDR3 reads TGTGCCAGCAGCCAAGCATCGAGGGAGGGGACCCAGTACTTC. It is translated as CASSQASREGTQYF.

The V and J genes are TRBV6-1 and TRBJ2-1, with TRBD2 matching 8 bases. The CDR3 spans 15 residues. Germline V gene data show CDR1 as MNHNS and CDR2 as SASEGT. V lost 6 bases to trimming and J lost 6 bases; unmatched junction nucleotides: 10. The DNA for the CDR3 is TGTGCCAGCAGGAGGGCCGGGGGGGACTTCAATGAGCAGTTCTTC. Translated: CASRRAGGDFNEQFF.

The gene calls are TRBV5-4 and TRBJ2-7, with 9 nucleotides matching TRBD1. CDR1 SGHNT and CDR2 YYREEE come from the germline V gene (reference sequence). This CDR3 is built from 15 residues. The J segment lost 4 bases and the V segment lost 2 bases, leaving 7 bases of the junction unmatched. Here the CDR3 reads CASSFDRGVRYEQYF. The CDR3 region has the DNA TGTGCCAGCAGCTTTGACAGGGGGGTACGTTACGAGCAGTACTTC.

This rearrangement joins TRBV5-1 to TRBJ1-2; 11 nucleotides agree with TRBD1. Germline-derived CDR1 and CDR2 are SGHRS and YFSETQ. This CDR3 has 15 residues. V shed 0 bases, J shed 2 bases, and the junction held 0 bases outside the gene matches. The CDR3 loop is CASSLGDRGNYGYTF. The CDR3 DNA reads TGCGCCAGCAGCTTGGGGGACAGGGGGAACTATGGCTACACCTTC. Drawing the rest from reference TRBV5-1 and TRBJ1-2, the complete variable domain is KAGVTQTPRYLIKTRGQQVTLSCSPISGHRSVSWYQQTPGQGLQFLFEYFSETQRNKGNFPGRFSGRQFSNSRSEMNVSTLELGDSALYLCASSLGDRGNYGYTFGSGTRLTVV.

Only one count was recorded for this clone. The chain is built from TRBV7-9 and TRBJ1-2, with 8 positions matching TRBD1. In germline, CDR1 is SEHNR, CDR2 FQNEAQ (reference sequence). V lost 1 base to trimming and J lost 7 bases; unmatched junction nucleotides: 8. This CDR3 is built from 15 residues. DNA of the CDR3: TGTGCCAGCAGCTTAGGGGACAGGTCAAAGGGTGGCTACACCTTC. It codes for CASSLGDRSKGGYTF.

Points on this clone: Other nucleotide sequences from this sample produce the same CDR3. This chain uses TRBV5-1 with TRBJ1-1, with 8 bases aligning to TRBD1. Germline CDR1 and CDR2: SGHRS and YFSETQ. Germline trimming cut 4 bases from V and 5 bases from J; bases unmatched to any gene: 7. The CDR3 is 14 amino acids. CDR3: CASSLETGVTEAFF. CDR3 nucleotides: TGCGCCAGCAGCCTCGAGACAGGGGTGACTGAAGCTTTCTTT.

The chain joins TRBV6-1 to TRBJ1-2, with D possibly being TRBD1 (5 bases). Trimming took off 11 bases at V and 6 bases at J, with 25 bases between the two ends. The germline gives CDR1 MNHNS, CDR2 SASEGT. This CDR3 is built from 15 residues. The CDR3 sequence: CASRGIQRKGDGYTF. Here the CDR3 DNA reads TGTGCCTCCCGGGGGATACAGAGGAAGGGTGATGGCTACACCTTC.